What follows are 21 T cell receptor beta chains derived from one specimen sequenced in a study of blood T cell repertoires in COVID-19. Clones were sequenced by immunoSEQ multiplex PCR, and TCRdb holds only the in-frame ones, with some missing. The sample yields 250,000 to 300,000 clones, around four fifths seen once. The material sequenced was peripheral blood. The source of these receptors is a man in his 60s who had recovered from COVID-19.

The J gene is TRBJ2-5, the V gene TRBV7-7; D may be TRBD2 (5 bases). CDR1 and CDR2 from the germline V gene are SSHAT and FNYEAQ (reference sequence). With 2 bases removed from V and 12 bases from J, the gap between germline ends came to 19 bases. The CDR3 sequence is 14 residues long. Written as DNA, the CDR3 is TGTGCCAGCAGCTTAACCGACACTAGTGGTCTAAAGTACTTC. It encodes CASSLTDTSGLKYF.

The CDR3 nucleotides are TGTGCCAGCAGCTTCGGTGGTGCCAGGGACTCCTATAATTCACCCCTCCACTTT. Amino acid sequence: CASSFGGARDSYNSPLHF. This chain uses TRBV5-8 with TRBJ1-6, with D possibly matching TRBD1 (5 bases). Trimming took off 2 bases at V and 0 bases at J, with 15 bases between the two ends. The CDR3 runs 18 residues. CDR1 is SGHTS and CDR2 is YDEGEE in the germline V gene.

For this clone: The same CDR3 can be traced to other DNA sequences in this sample. V usage is TRBV3-1 (or the pseudogene TRBV3-2) and J usage is TRBJ2-7, with TRBD2 matching 9 bases. Germline V gene sequence: CDR1 LGHDT, CDR2 YNNKEL (reference sequence). The junction had 3 bases not matched to a gene; V was cut back by 2 bases and J by 4 bases. The CDR3 runs to 14 residues. CDR3: CASSQLAGSYEQYF. CDR3 sequence (DNA): TGTGCCAGCAGCCAACTAGCGGGATCGTACGAGCAGTACTTC.

The chain carries TRBV6-4 and TRBJ2-3; TRBD1 is a possible D gene (5 bases). This CDR3 is 13 amino acids long. The ends were cut back, 5 bases at V and 5 bases at J, with 11 bases in the middle. Germline V gene lookup returns CDR1 MRHNA and CDR2 SNTAGT. The CDR3 region is CASSPNRGDTQYF. The CDR3 DNA follows: TGTGCCAGCAGTCCCAATAGGGGAGATACGCAGTATTTT.

CDR3 sequence (DNA): TGTGCCAGCAGCCCCTATTTTCGCGGGAGTGATGAGCAGTTCTTC. Translation gives CASSPYFRGSDEQFF. The V call is TRBV3-1 (or the pseudogene TRBV3-2), the J call TRBJ2-1, with 7 bases lining up with TRBD2. Looked up from germline, CDR1 is LGHDT and CDR2 is YNNKEL (reference sequence). V lost 4 bases, J lost 8 bases, and 11 bases stayed unmatched. This CDR3 has 15 amino acids.

The chain combines TRBV28 with TRBJ1-5, with a weak D call TRBD1 (5 bases). CDR3 size: 13 residues. V lost 7 bases and J 7 bases, leaving 14 bases between the germline ends. CDR1 is MDHEN, CDR2 SYDVKM, per germline. In nucleotides, the CDR3 is TGTGCCAGCATTTCACAGGTACGACAGCCCCAGCATTTT. Translation gives CASISQVRQPQHF.

The chain links TRBV5-1 to TRBJ2-2; 7 bases fit TRBD1. With V trimmed by 2 bases and J by 1 base, 5 bases remained unmatched. The germline V gene encodes CDR1 SGHRS and CDR2 YFSETQ. The CDR3 runs to 16 residues. The CDR3, as DNA: TGCGCCAGCAGCTTCCGGCCAGGGGGGAACACCGGGGAGCTGTTTTTT. This translates into CASSFRPGGNTGELFF.

The V gene is TRBV6-5, the J gene TRBJ1-5, with no clear D. The CDR3 length is 12 residues. V was trimmed by 8 bases and J by 8 bases, leaving 13 bases between them. Germline values: CDR1 MNHEY, CDR2 SVGAGI. CDR3 region: CASDVGVKPQHF. CDR3 bases: TGTGCCAGCGATGTCGGGGTAAAGCCCCAGCATTTT.

The rearrangement joins TRBV19 to TRBJ2-1; D might be TRBD1 (7 bases). V gave up 2 bases and J gave up 4 bases, with 21 bases separating them. This CDR3 is 18 amino acids long. CDR1 is LNHDA, CDR2 SQIVND, per germline (reference sequence). CDR3 amino acids: CASSIYRGGGNGYNEQFF. In DNA, the CDR3 is TGTGCCAGTAGTATATACAGGGGAGGCGGGAATGGGTACAATGAGCAGTTCTTC. The full variable domain, in which reference TRBV19 and TRBJ2-1 provide the parts outside the CDR3, is DGGITQSPKYLFRKEGQNVTLSCEQNLNHDAMYWYRQDPGQGLRLIYYSQIVNDFQKGDIAEGYSVSREKKESFPLTVTSAQKNPTAFYLCASSIYRGGGNGYNEQFFGPGTRLTVL.

The chain has TRBV12-3 or TRBV12-4 and TRBJ2-2; tentative D call: TRBD2 (5 bases). The CDR3 sequence is 13 residues long. The ends were cut back, 7 bases at V and 4 bases at J, with 10 bases in the middle. The CDR3 DNA reads as TGTGCCAGCAAGCCTCGGGGCACCGGGGAGCTGTTTTTT. It encodes CASKPRGTGELFF.

The chain is built from TRBV5-4 and TRBJ2-4; 8 bases align to TRBD2. CDR1 is SGHNT, CDR2 YYREEE, per germline (reference sequence). V was pared by 9 bases and J by 4 bases, with 9 bases of the junction left unmatched. CDR3 length: 14 residues. CDR3 in amino acids: CATGRARSKNIQYF. The CDR3 nucleotides read TGTGCCACCGGGAGGGCTAGATCGAAAAACATTCAGTACTTC.

This clone was observed a handful of times. This chain connects TRBV29-1 to TRBJ1-1; D unresolved. V lost 1 base to trimming and J lost 5 bases, with 8 bases between them. The CDR3 totals 12 residues. Germline loops: CDR1 SQVTM, CDR2 ANQGSEA. In DNA form, the CDR3 reads TGCAGCGTTGAAGCGTCGCGTACTGAAGCTTTCTTT. Encoded protein: CSVEASRTEAFF. Filled out from reference TRBV29-1 and TRBJ1-1, the complete variable domain reads SAVISQKPSRDICQRGTSLTIQCQVDSQVTMMFWYRQQPGQSLTLIATANQGSEATYESGFVIDKFPISRPNLTFSTLTVSNMSPEDSSIYLCSVEASRTEAFFGQGTRLTVV.

This clone was counted once. V is TRBV4-2 and J is TRBJ2-1, with 7 nucleotides matching TRBD1. This CDR3 spans 16 amino acids. After removal of 1 base from V and 7 bases from J, the junction contained 10 bases not matched to a gene. CDR1 LGHNA and CDR2 YNFKEQ come from the germline V gene. CDR3 in amino acids: CASSQATGTAINEQFF. As DNA, the CDR3 is TGTGCCAGCAGCCAAGCGACCGGGACAGCGATAAATGAGCAGTTCTTC.

This clone was recorded a few times. V usage is TRBV18 and J usage is TRBJ2-6, with 8 bases matching TRBD1. This CDR3 comprises 17 residues. The trim removed 6 bases at V and 4 bases at J, leaving 11 bases unmatched. Germline V gives CDR1 KGHSH, CDR2 LQKENI. Written as DNA, the CDR3 is TGTGCCAGCTCGGCCGGGACAGGACGTGTCGGGGCCAACGTCCTGACTTTC. It codes for CASSAGTGRVGANVLTF.

The chain employs TRBV7-7 and TRBJ2-6; maybe TRBD1 (6 bases). Germline V gene data show CDR1 as SSHAT and CDR2 as FNYEAQ (reference sequence). Deletions cut 5 bases from V and 2 bases from J, with 10 bases between. The CDR3 spans 15 residues. Here the CDR3 reads CASSPGVTGANVLTF. CDR3 sequence (DNA): TGTGCCAGCAGCCCAGGGGTGACTGGGGCCAACGTCCTGACTTTC.

V is TRBV24-1 and J is TRBJ2-5, with D maybe TRBD1 (6 bases). The CDR3 sequence is 15 residues long. The germline V gene has CDR1 KGHDR and CDR2 SFDVKD. V shed 2 bases and J shed 4 bases, with 13 bases lying between them. CDR3 nucleotide sequence: TGTGCCACCAGTGATTCCGGGACAATTTTAGAGACCCAGTACTTC. This translates into CATSDSGTILETQYF.

This clone turned up a few times. The chain uses TRBV7-2 and TRBJ2-2; the match to TRBD2 covers 11 bases. Germline lookup yields CDR1 SGHTA and CDR2 FQGNSA. The CDR3 contains 18 residues. V lost 6 bases to trimming and J lost 0 bases; unmatched junction nucleotides: 9. In nucleotides, the CDR3 is TGTGCCAGCAGGCGGACACATAGCGGGGGGGCGAACACCGGGGAGCTGTTTTTT. Translating gives CASRRTHSGGANTGELFF.

This chain links TRBV14 with TRBJ2-1; perhaps TRBD2 as D (5 bases). The CDR3 spans 16 residues. Germline CDR1 SGHDN, CDR2 FVKESK. V shed 6 bases and J shed 0 bases, with 15 bases lying between them. The DNA for the CDR3 is TGTGCCAGCAGTCGGCTGGGTGGGAGCTCCTACAATGAGCAGTTCTTC. It translates to CASSRLGGSSYNEQFF.

This clone was seen only once. V is TRBV19 and J is TRBJ1-6; 7 nucleotides line up with TRBD1. The CDR3 sequence is 14 residues long. Germline V lookup: CDR1 LNHDA, CDR2 SQIVND (reference sequence). V was pared by 5 bases and J by 9 bases, with 7 bases of the junction left unmatched. CDR3 protein: CASSERQGISPLHF. CDR3 in DNA: TGTGCCAGTAGTGAACGACAGGGCATTTCACCCCTCCACTTT. Full variable domain (missing parts from reference TRBV19 and TRBJ1-6): DGGITQSPKYLFRKEGQNVTLSCEQNLNHDAMYWYRQDPGQGLRLIYYSQIVNDFQKGDIAEGYSVSREKKESFPLTVTSAQKNPTAFYLCASSERQGISPLHFGNGTRLTVT.

This chain joins TRBV5-1 and TRBJ2-7; 8 bases match TRBD2. The CDR3 runs 14 residues. After removal of 2 bases from V and 6 bases from J, the junction contained 7 bases not matched to a gene. Per the germline V gene, CDR1 is SGHRS and CDR2 is YFSETQ. In DNA form, the CDR3 reads TGCGCCAGCAGCTTTACGGGGGCGGGGGGCGAGCAGTACTTC. It is translated as CASSFTGAGGEQYF.

The chain is built from TRBV25-1 and TRBJ2-5; TRBD1 agrees at 9 bases. V lost 2 bases to trimming and J lost 4 bases; unmatched junction nucleotides: 8. The CDR3 is 16 residues long. In germline, CDR1 is MGHDK, CDR2 SYGVNS. The DNA of the CDR3 is TGTGCCAGCAGTGAACCGGGACAGGGACTGGGAGAGACCCAGTACTTC. It encodes CASSEPGQGLGETQYF. The complete variable domain, with remaining parts taken from reference TRBV25-1 and TRBJ2-5, reads EADIYQTPRYLVIGTGKKITLECSQTMGHDKMYWYQQDPGMELHLIHYSYGVNSTEKGDLSSESTVSRIRTEHFPLTLESARPSHTSQYLCASSEPGQGLGETQYFGPGTRLLVL.